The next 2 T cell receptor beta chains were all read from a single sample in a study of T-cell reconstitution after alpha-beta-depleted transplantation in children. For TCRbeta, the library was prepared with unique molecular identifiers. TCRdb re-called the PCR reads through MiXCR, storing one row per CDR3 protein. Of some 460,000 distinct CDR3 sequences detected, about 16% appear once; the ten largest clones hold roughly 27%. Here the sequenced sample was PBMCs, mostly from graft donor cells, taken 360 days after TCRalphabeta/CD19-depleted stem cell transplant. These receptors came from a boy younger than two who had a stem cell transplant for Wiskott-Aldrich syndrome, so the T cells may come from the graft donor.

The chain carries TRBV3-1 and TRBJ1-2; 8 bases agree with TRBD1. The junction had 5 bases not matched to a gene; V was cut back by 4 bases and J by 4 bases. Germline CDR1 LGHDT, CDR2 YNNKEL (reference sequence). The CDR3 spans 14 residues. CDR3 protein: CASSPSGGTYGYTF. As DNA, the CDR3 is TGTGCCAGCAGCCCATCAGGGGGCACCTATGGCTACACCTTC.

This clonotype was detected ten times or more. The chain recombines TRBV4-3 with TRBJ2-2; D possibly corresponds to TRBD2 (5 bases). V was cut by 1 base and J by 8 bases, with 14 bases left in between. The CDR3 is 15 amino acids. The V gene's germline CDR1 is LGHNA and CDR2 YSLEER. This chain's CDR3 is CASSQGGGRKGELFF. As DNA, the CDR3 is TGCGCCAGCAGCCAAGGTGGAGGACGGAAAGGGGAGCTGTTTTTT.